Listed here are 5 T cell receptor beta chains from one sample, sequenced in a study of cytomegalovirus exposure and HLA in healthy donors. Vbeta (60) and Jbeta (13) primers were used in the PCR. The protocol was immunoSEQ multiplex PCR, while the TCRdb copy is restricted to in-frame clones and leaves out a portion. The sample includes 80,000 to 130,000 clones, roughly 75% of them seen just once. The sequenced sample consisted of PBMCs. The receptors come from a male donor in good health and CMV-seropositive.

The chain carries TRBV7-2 and TRBJ2-7; 8 bases fit TRBD2. Germline V gene sequence: CDR1 SGHTA, CDR2 FQGNSA. The CDR3 sequence is 13 residues long. V trimming: 10 bases; J trimming: 5 bases; junction bases outside the gene matches: 10. CDR3 in amino acids: CATLETGGHEQYF. The CDR3 coding sequence is TGTGCCACCCTTGAAACGGGGGGGCACGAGCAGTACTTC.

Only a few counts were recorded for this clone. The V gene is TRBV5-1, the J gene TRBJ1-1, with D possibly TRBD1 on 5 matching bases. This CDR3 region has 13 residues. The germline gives CDR1 SGHRS, CDR2 YFSETQ. V lost 1 base and J lost 3, with 7 bases in between. The CDR3 DNA follows: TGCGCCAGCAGCTTGCAGGGATACACTGAAGCTTTCTTT. It yields the protein CASSLQGYTEAFF.

The chain couples TRBV18 to TRBJ2-7; D is unclear. V was shortened by 3 bases and J by 0 bases, with 15 bases between the two germline ends. The CDR3 runs to 16 residues. Germline V gives CDR1 KGHSH, CDR2 LQKENI. CDR3 in amino acids: CASSPIELISSYEQYF. The CDR3 DNA follows: TGTGCCAGCTCACCGATAGAACTAATCAGCTCCTACGAGCAGTACTTC.

This chain uses TRBV15 with TRBJ2-5; the D is unclear. CDR3 length: 13 residues. The V end lost 2 bases, the J end lost 3 bases, and 7 bases lay between the germline ends. Germline CDR1 LNHNV, CDR2 YYDKDF (reference sequence). The CDR3 sequence: CATSRSLEETQYF. CDR3 nucleotide sequence: TGTGCCACCAGCAGATCTCTAGAAGAGACCCAGTACTTC.

The J gene is TRBJ2-7, the V gene TRBV30; the match to TRBD1 covers 7 bases. The CDR3 consists of 14 residues. Trimming cost V 4 bases and J 0 bases; bases outside gene matches: 6. Germline assignment: CDR1 GTSNPN and CDR2 SVGIG (reference sequence). The CDR3 is CAWTHRGFSYEQYF. Here the CDR3 DNA reads TGTGCCTGGACCCACAGGGGCTTCTCCTACGAGCAGTACTTC.